The 5 T cell receptor beta chains below come from one sample, sequenced in a study of cytomegalovirus exposure and HLA in healthy donors. The primer mix had 60 Vbeta and 13 Jbeta primers. This table comes from immunoSEQ multiplex PCR, and its TCRdb copy is limited to in-frame clones, with some not included. The data contain 70,000 to 95,000 clones, 80% of them singletons. Material: PBMCs. These receptor sequences come from a male donor in good health and CMV-seronegative.

V gene TRBV29-1 combines with J gene TRBJ2-7; D unclear. The V and J ends lost 2 bases and 7 bases respectively, with 15 bases between them. The V gene's germline CDR1 is SQVTM and CDR2 ANQGSEA. The CDR3 contains 13 residues. The CDR3 region is CSVEFPLKREQYF. The CDR3 region has the DNA TGCAGCGTTGAATTCCCGCTCAAACGGGAGCAGTACTTC.

The DNA for the CDR3 is TGTGCCAGCAGCGGGCAACGGGGACTAGCGGGAGGGTTCAGCTCCTACAATGAGCAGTTCTTC. Its protein is CASSGQRGLAGGFSSYNEQFF. The chain recombines TRBV7-8 with TRBJ2-1, with TRBD2 matching over 16 bases. Germline V gives CDR1 SGHVS, CDR2 FQNEAQ. V shed 5 bases, J shed 0 bases, and the junction held 13 bases outside the gene matches. The CDR3 length is 21 residues.

This sequence joins TRBV7-8 and TRBJ1-1; D possibly corresponds to TRBD1 (6 bases). Trimming took off 1 base at V and 8 bases at J, with 11 bases between the two ends. This CDR3 is built from 13 residues. CDR1 and CDR2 from the germline V gene are SGHVS and FQNEAQ. The CDR3 spells CASSLGGGREAFF. The CDR3 DNA follows: TGTGCCAGCAGCTTAGGCGGGGGGCGGGAAGCTTTCTTT. Looking up the rest from reference TRBV7-8 and TRBJ1-1 gives the full variable domain: GAGVSQSPRYKVAKRGQDVALRCDPISGHVSLFWYQQALGQGPEFLTYFQNEAQLDKSGLPSDRFFAERPEGSVSTLKIQRTQQEDSAVYLCASSLGGGREAFFGQGTRLTVV.

The chain links TRBV5-4 to TRBJ2-1; possibly TRBD1 for D (6 bases). The CDR3 contains 15 residues. V was clipped by 1 base and J by 0 bases, with 8 bases between them. Germline V gene data show CDR1 as SGHNT and CDR2 as YYREEE (reference sequence). CDR3 region: CASSLTRGSYNEQFF. Written as DNA, the CDR3 is TGTGCCAGCAGCTTGACCAGGGGCTCCTACAATGAGCAGTTCTTC.

This clone appeared a single time. This rearrangement joins TRBV29-1 to TRBJ1-2; D remains ambiguous. This CDR3 region has 13 residues. V lost 4 bases to trimming and J lost 0 bases, with 9 bases between them. Germline lookup yields CDR1 SQVTM and CDR2 ANQGSEA. CDR3 sequence reads: CSVGAASNYGYTF. The DNA of the CDR3 is TGCAGCGTTGGGGCAGCTTCTAACTATGGCTACACCTTC.